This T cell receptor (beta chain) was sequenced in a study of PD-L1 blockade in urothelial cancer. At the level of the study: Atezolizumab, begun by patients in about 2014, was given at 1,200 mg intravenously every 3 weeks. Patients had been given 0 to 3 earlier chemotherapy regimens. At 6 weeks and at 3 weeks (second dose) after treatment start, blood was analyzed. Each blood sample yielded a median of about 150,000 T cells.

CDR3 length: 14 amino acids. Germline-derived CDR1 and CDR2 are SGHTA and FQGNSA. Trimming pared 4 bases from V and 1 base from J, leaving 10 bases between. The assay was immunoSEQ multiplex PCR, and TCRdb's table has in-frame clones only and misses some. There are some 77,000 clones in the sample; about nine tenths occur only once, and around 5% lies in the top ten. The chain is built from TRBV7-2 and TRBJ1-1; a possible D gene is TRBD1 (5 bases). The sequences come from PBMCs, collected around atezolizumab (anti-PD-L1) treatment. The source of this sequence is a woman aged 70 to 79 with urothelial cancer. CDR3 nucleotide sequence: TGTGCCAGCAGCTGGCGCAGGGAGAACACTGAAGCTTTCTTT. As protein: CASSWRRENTEAFF.